The present TCR beta chain was sequenced within a study of T cells in women clearing cervical HPV infection (dated by TCRdb to 2017 to 2018). A note on the overall study: Cases were approximately 25 women with histologically confirmed HPV16-related CIN3 or worse, including 2 invasive cancers. The 20 to 25 controls were women who cleared a single incident HPV16 infection within 12 months without developing precancer or cancer. Blood from cases was drawn at the visit where the lesion was first identified, while blood from controls was drawn once the infection was no longer detected. Among cases, blood sampling came a median of approximately 150 days after lesion detection, with an interquartile range of about 85 to 230 days. Since HLA typing was available for only a few women, HLA type could not be ruled out as a confounder. Nested within Costa Rica's Guanacaste HPV Natural History Study, an exploratory proof-of-principle case-control study compared TCR repertoires across cervical HPV16 outcomes. Cases and controls were matched on age within five years and on year of sample collection. A median age of 34 years was observed in cases versus approximately 40 in controls, and no significant differences in baseline characteristics were found. The parent cohort enrolled roughly 10,000 women aged 18 or older in Guanacaste, Costa Rica, during about 1993 to 1994 and followed them for approximately 7 years. Quality controls consisted of five blinded duplicates per group, for a total of roughly 60 samples made up of roughly 50 participants and around ten replicates.

V and J lose 6 bases and 2 bases, and a span of 13 bases separates them. The CDR3 holds 14 amino acids from the cysteine to the phenylalanine. Of the CDR3's DNA, 33 bases were read; they are in frame from base 1. As encoded in the germline V gene, CDR1 is LGHNT while CDR2 is FRNRAP. TCR beta CDR3 regions were amplified by multiplex PCR using the immunoSEQ assay from an average of about 1,200 ng genomic DNA per sample. The assay corrected primer bias using a complete synthetic TCR repertoire to establish an amplification baseline. The amplicons were sequenced on the Illumina platform. The original pipeline was this. Sequences were error-corrected by clustering with frequency ratios and a modified nearest-neighbor algorithm and were then analyzed in the immunoSEQ Analyzer with IMGT gene definitions. At each rarefaction depth, TCR richness and evenness were averaged across 20 rarefaction repeats, and any sample with fewer sequences than the depth was left out. V, D and J gene relative abundances were compared between groups with Wilcoxon rank sum tests, applying FDR correction. An intraclass correlation of 90% to 97% for TCR richness and an average of about 73% across 65 to 80 gene segments were obtained from the blinded duplicates. The source is immuneACCESS, and TCRdb retained only in-frame sequences with V and J called. Part of the clones is not carried over; for the studies checked, unresolved V genes explain less than half of this, and the remainder is unexplained. V and J calls and clone size follow that table, whereas D and trimming were derived from the DNA. The sample has around 15,000 clones on record. The leading ten clones occupy around 6.7% of the sample.

Of note for this clone: The antigen this receptor binds is unknown. Sequencing ends 3 residues short of the CDR3 end; the germline J gene provides the rest.

The paper's findings and limits, for the study overall: Cases were distinguished from controls with an estimated AUC of about 0.8 by random forest classifiers combining richness and V gene abundances. Because of the cross-sectional design, the study could not determine whether the associations came before infection or resulted from infection, and neither effector/memory subsets nor HPV-specific T cells were isolated. TCR repertoire richness was significantly higher in CIN3+ cases than in controls across sequencing depths, while evenness did not differ. Because the number of T cells in each sample was unknown, differences in richness could reflect differing T-cell content rather than repertoire biology. Cases had lower TRBV6-7 relative abundance than controls (0.11% versus 0.16%; Bonferroni P = 0.0008).

Every participant had a single incident cervical HPV16 infection, and women with prevalent HPV16 infections were excluded. Cervical HPV DNA was detected with MY09/MY11 PCR, and genotyping was done by dot-blot hybridization. Around 15 mL of heparinized blood were centrifuged, and the buffy coat was split into aliquots, frozen at -30 degrees C, and then kept at -80 degrees C. Genomic DNA was extracted from buffy coat specimens using QIAGEN kits. The source material was blood buffy coat. The TCR sequence derives from a woman between 18 and 75 years old with a cervical HPV16 infection that either progressed to CIN3+ or cleared (not recorded which). This chain joins TRBV12-5 to TRBJ2-5; the D gene is possibly TRBD1, with 5 bases matching. The CDR3 here reads CASGDNGPQETQYF. CDR3 DNA (partial): TGTGCTAGTGGGGACAATGGACCTCAAGAGACC.